A selection of T cell receptor beta chains follows, all from one sample in a study of blood T cell repertoires in COVID-19. TCRdb's table, derived via immunoSEQ multiplex PCR, lists solely in-frame clones and lacks some. There are about 480,000 clones in the sample; around 87% occur only once, and approximately 1.8% lies in the top ten. The sequencing sample was made of PBMCs or T cells enriched from blood (not recorded which). The origin of the receptors is a woman aged 40 to 50 who had recovered from COVID-19. Each CDR3 is given with its conserved first and last residue. D genes are given only for firm matches. The size entry is marked missing in some rows and otherwise reads once, few, many or a size class.

abundance	v_gene	j_gene	d_gene	CDR3aa	CDR3nt
NA	TRBV7-2	TRBJ2-5	NA	CASSFRGQETQYF	TGTGCCAGCAGCTTCCGGGGCCAAGAGACCCAGTACTTC
NA	TRBV30	TRBJ1-2	NA	CAWNFRGAHGYTF	TGTGCCTGGAATTTCAGGGGCGCGCATGGCTACACCTTC
NA	TRBV7-2	TRBJ1-5	NA	CASSPQGSNQPQHF	TGTGCCAGCAGCCCTCAGGGAAGCAATCAGCCCCAGCATTTT
NA	TRBV5-1	TRBJ1-2	NA	CASSLPEAGDYGYTF	TGCGCCAGCAGCTTGCCGGAGGCTGGGGACTATGGCTACACCTTC
NA	TRBV4-2	TRBJ1-1	NA	CASSQEIPEADTEAFF	TGTGCCAGCAGCCAAGAAATCCCGGAGGCGGACACTGAAGCTTTCTTT
NA	TRBV7-2	TRBJ2-2	TRBD1	CASSLRTGDTGELFF	TGTGCCAGCAGCTTGAGAACAGGGGACACCGGGGAGCTGTTTTTT
NA	TRBV10-3	TRBJ2-1	TRBD2	CAIRVTLAGGGYNEQFF	TGTGCCATCAGAGTAACTTTAGCGGGAGGGGGGTACAATGAGCAGTTCTTC
NA	TRBV6-5	TRBJ2-7	TRBD1	CASSSGGEGYEQYF	TGTGCCAGCAGTTCAGGGGGAGAGGGATACGAGCAGTACTTC
NA	TRBV4-3	TRBJ1-6	NA	CASSQDGGGLAANSPLHF	TGCGCCAGCAGCCAAGACGGGGGAGGGTTGGCGGCTAATTCACCCCTCCACTTT
NA	TRBV7-2	TRBJ2-1	NA	CASSPKQGWPYNEQFF	TGTGCCAGCAGCCCAAAACAGGGTTGGCCCTACAATGAGCAGTTCTTC
NA	TRBV11-2	TRBJ2-1	NA	CASSLDWSWEQFF	TGTGCCAGCAGCTTAGATTGGAGCTGGGAGCAGTTCTTC
NA	TRBV6-5	TRBJ1-1	NA	CASSYSVAAPKAFF	TGTGCCAGCAGTTACTCAGTGGCCGCACCGAAAGCTTTCTTT
NA	TRBV9	TRBJ1-2	NA	CASSAEHRSGGYTF	TGTGCCAGCAGCGCCGAACACAGGTCGGGTGGCTACACCTTC
NA	TRBV7-9	TRBJ1-1	NA	CASSLNSLNTEAFF	TGTGCCAGCAGCTTAAACAGCCTGAACACTGAAGCTTTCTTT
NA	TRBV27	TRBJ2-2	TRBD2	CASSLSPRRLAAGELFF	TGTGCCAGCAGTTTATCGCCCCGAAGACTAGCGGCCGGGGAGCTGTTTTTT
once	TRBV4-3	TRBJ1-3	TRBD1	CASSQDSGGWRNTIYF	TGCGCCAGCAGCCAAGATTCAGGGGGCTGGAGAAACACCATATATTTT
NA	TRBV10-3	TRBJ2-5	NA	CAIIRGQGQETQYF	TGTGCCATCATACGTGGACAAGGGCAAGAGACCCAGTACTTC
NA	TRBV4-2	TRBJ2-1	NA	CASSREAESSYNEQFF	TGTGCCAGCAGCCGAGAAGCGGAAAGCTCCTACAATGAGCAGTTCTTC
NA	TRBV19	TRBJ1-3	TRBD1	CASKTGRSVGNTIYF	TGTGCCAGTAAGACAGGGCGGTCGGTTGGAAACACCATATATTTT
NA	TRBV18	TRBJ1-1	NA	CASSPRFITEAFF	TGTGCCAGCTCACCACGTTTTATCACTGAAGCTTTCTTT
few	TRBV7-9	TRBJ1-2	NA	CASSLVAGYGYTF	TGTGCCAGCAGCTTAGTAGCCGGTTACGGCTACACCTTC
NA	TRBV5-1	TRBJ2-5	TRBD1	CASGRQGGRETQYF	TGCGCCAGCGGCCGACAGGGGGGACGGGAGACCCAGTACTTC
NA	TRBV19	TRBJ1-3	NA	CASSIGNFGNTIYF	TGTGCCAGTAGTATAGGTAACTTTGGAAACACCATATATTTT
NA	TRBV25-1	TRBJ1-2	TRBD1	CASSESGTGKGYTF	TGTGCCAGCAGTGAATCCGGGACAGGGAAAGGCTACACCTTC
NA	TRBV7-2	TRBJ2-1	TRBD2	CASSAPTSAKTDEQFF	TGTGCCAGCAGCGCCCCCACTAGCGCCAAGACGGATGAGCAGTTCTTC
NA	TRBV27	TRBJ2-2	TRBD1	CASSPPGTGYTGELFF	TGTGCCAGCAGTCCACCCGGGACAGGGTACACCGGGGAGCTGTTTTTT
NA	TRBV6-5	TRBJ1-5	NA	CASSYSAARGQPQHF	TGTGCCAGCAGTTACTCGGCAGCCCGAGGTCAGCCCCAGCATTTT
NA	TRBV12-3/TRBV12-4	TRBJ2-3	TRBD2	CASRTTSADTQYF	TGTGCCAGCAGGACGACTAGCGCAGATACGCAGTATTTT